Listed here are 15 T cell receptor beta chains from one sample, sequenced in a study of cytomegalovirus exposure and HLA in healthy donors. PCR primers comprised 60 Vbeta and 13 Jbeta primers. TCRdb's copy holds only in-frame clones and misses some; the assay was immunoSEQ multiplex PCR. This sample has about 130,000 clones; roughly 80% occur once, and the top ten carry 3.6%. Sequenced: PBMCs. The receptor source for this set is a woman in her thirties or forties in good health and CMV-seropositive.

V and J are TRBV7-9 and TRBJ2-2, with 7 positions matching TRBD1. Germline V gene lookup returns CDR1 SEHNR and CDR2 FQNEAQ (reference sequence). Germline trimming cut 5 bases from V and 6 bases from J; bases unmatched to any gene: 12. The CDR3 spans 16 residues. CDR3 bases: TGTGCCAGCAGCCCCCGACAGGGTCGTAATTCCGGGGAGCTGTTTTTT. Encoded protein: CASSPRQGRNSGELFF.

The chain uses TRBV2 and TRBJ1-1; tentative D call: TRBD1 (5 bases). CDR3 length: 19 amino acids. Trimming left V 3 bases short and J 0 bases short, with 23 bases between. Germline CDR1 and CDR2: SNHLY and FYNNEI. CDR3: CASSEMGVGVGGVNTEAFF. As DNA, the CDR3 is TGTGCCAGCAGTGAGATGGGTGTGGGGGTCGGCGGGGTGAACACTGAAGCTTTCTTT.

The gene calls are TRBV7-2 and TRBJ2-1; the D gene is possibly TRBD1 (6 bases). The V end was cut by 9 bases, the J end by 5 bases, with 11 bases between. This CDR3 comprises 12 residues. Germline CDR1 reads SGHTA; CDR2 reads FQGNSA. The CDR3 loop reads CASRRGHNEQFF. In nucleotides, the CDR3 is TGTGCCAGTCGCAGGGGCCACAATGAGCAGTTCTTC.

The chain recombines TRBV28 with TRBJ1-1; possible D gene TRBD1, 5 bases. Trimming pared 5 bases from V and 3 bases from J, leaving 22 bases between. Germline loops: CDR1 MDHEN, CDR2 SYDVKM. The CDR3 extends over 17 amino acids. CDR3 in amino acids: CASSPTGLGLVDTEAFF. For the CDR3, the DNA is TGTGCCAGCAGTCCAACAGGTTTGGGGTTGGTGGACACTGAAGCTTTCTTT.

V is TRBV18 and J is TRBJ2-7; perhaps TRBD1 as D (6 bases). The CDR3 contains 14 residues. Germline CDR1 reads KGHSH; CDR2 reads LQKENI. V lost 4 bases and J lost 1, with 11 bases in between. CDR3 sequence reads: CASSQIRGSYEQYF. CDR3 sequence (DNA): TGTGCCAGCTCACAAATCAGGGGTTCCTACGAGCAGTACTTC.

This clone occurred once. The V call is TRBV18, the J call TRBJ2-1, with a tentative D call TRBD2 (5 bases). Germline lookup yields CDR1 KGHSH and CDR2 LQKENI. There are 17 residues in the CDR3. The V gene lost 4 bases and the J gene lost 2 bases, with 18 bases spanning the gap. The CDR3 DNA reads TGTGCCAGCTCACGAACCCCCCTAGCCGGCCCCTACAATGAGCAGTTCTTC. This gives the protein CASSRTPLAGPYNEQFF. The variable domain in full, completed from reference TRBV18 and TRBJ2-1, reads NAGVMQNPRHLVRRRGQEARLRCSPMKGHSHVYWYRQLPEEGLKFMVYLQKENIIDESGMPKERFSAEFPKEGPSILRIQQVVRGDSAAYFCASSRTPLAGPYNEQFFGPGTRLTVL.

This rearrangement joins TRBV4-1 to TRBJ2-7; unclear D gene. This CDR3 has 13 residues. In germline, CDR1 is MGHRA, CDR2 YSYEKL. The ends were cut back, 6 bases at V and 0 bases at J, with 9 bases in the middle. In DNA, the CDR3 is TGCGCCAGCAGTCGGAGTGCCTCCTACGAGCAGTACTTC. It is translated as CASSRSASYEQYF.

The chain uses TRBV5-1 and TRBJ2-7; a possible D gene is TRBD2 (6 bases). With 4 bases removed from V and 9 bases from J, the gap between germline ends came to 23 bases. The CDR3 extends over 15 amino acids. Per the germline V gene, CDR1 is SGHRS and CDR2 is YFSETQ. CDR3 bases: TGCGCCAGCAGCAAAATCACCGGGACTCCGCCGCTGCAGTACTTC. Protein: CASSKITGTPPLQYF.

The V call is TRBV19, the J call TRBJ1-1; D uncertain. CDR1 is LNHDA and CDR2 is SQIVND in the germline V gene (reference sequence). The CDR3 length is 11 residues. V gave up 6 bases and J gave up 7 bases, with 9 bases separating them. CDR3 loop: CASRTPVEAFF. DNA for the CDR3: TGTGCCAGTAGGACACCGGTTGAAGCTTTCTTT.

This sequence joins TRBV5-4 and TRBJ2-1; possible D gene TRBD1, 6 bases. V lost 4 bases and J 6 bases, leaving 14 bases between the germline ends. Germline-derived CDR1 and CDR2 are SGHNT and YYREEE (reference sequence). CDR3 size: 14 residues. CDR3 region: CASSTKQGSNEQFF. CDR3 sequence (DNA): TGTGCCAGCAGCACAAAACAGGGATCCAATGAGCAGTTCTTC.

This clone occurred once. This chain joins TRBV7-9 and TRBJ1-2; D gene uncertain. V lost 5 bases and J 1 base, leaving 17 bases between the germline ends. Germline CDR1 is SEHNR and CDR2 is FQNEAQ (reference sequence). This CDR3 has 16 amino acids. CDR3 in amino acids: CASSPLTVPLNYGYTF. CDR3 DNA: TGTGCCAGCAGCCCACTGACTGTACCCCTTAACTATGGCTACACCTTC.

This clone occurred once. The chain recombines TRBV6-5 with TRBJ1-1; a possible D gene is TRBD1 (6 bases). Trimming cost V 0 bases and J 11 bases, with 10 bases left between them. The CDR3 sequence is 12 residues long. CDR1 is MNHEY, CDR2 SVGAGI, per germline. The CDR3 reads CASSYSGQGAFF. DNA for the CDR3: TGTGCCAGCAGTTACTCGGGTCAGGGGGCTTTCTTT.

The V call is TRBV7-9, the J call TRBJ2-7; tentative D call: TRBD1 (5 bases). The CDR3 has 16 residues. CDR1 is SEHNR, CDR2 FQNEAQ, per germline (reference sequence). Trimming stripped 5 bases from V and 3 bases from J, with 20 bases between. CDR3 sequence reads: CASSTLLQGNRYEQYF. Here the CDR3 DNA reads TGTGCCAGCAGCACACTACTGCAGGGTAATCGCTACGAGCAGTACTTC.

The gene calls are TRBV5-1 and TRBJ1-1, with D perhaps TRBD1 (6 bases). The V gene lost 4 bases and the J gene lost 4 bases, with 14 bases spanning the gap. CDR1 and CDR2 from the germline V gene are SGHRS and YFSETQ. The CDR3 loop spans 14 amino acids. The CDR3 sequence: CASSPGGGLTEAFF. CDR3 coding DNA: TGCGCCAGCAGCCCGGGGGGGGGCCTCACTGAAGCTTTCTTT.

V gene TRBV7-9 combines with J gene TRBJ1-4; TRBD1 might be the D (6 bases). CDR1 is SEHNR and CDR2 is FQNEAQ in the germline V gene (reference sequence). V was pared by 1 base and J by 7 bases, with 13 bases between. The CDR3 loop spans 15 amino acids. The CDR3 spells CASSLEYGDTEKLFF. As DNA, the CDR3 is TGTGCCAGCAGCTTAGAGTATGGGGACACTGAAAAACTGTTTTTT.